This entry lists 24 T cell receptor beta chains sequenced from one sample in a study of blood T cell repertoires in COVID-19. TCRdb's table, derived via immunoSEQ multiplex PCR, lists solely in-frame clones and lacks some. The table includes fewer than 400,000 clones, 70% to 90% detected once. Sequencing was carried out using PBMCs or T cells enriched from blood (not recorded which). These TCRs come from a young man who had recovered from COVID-19.

This chain joins TRBV5-1 and TRBJ2-7; D may be TRBD1 (5 bases). Germline V CDR1 and CDR2: SGHRS, YFSETQ. V lost 4 bases and J 3 bases, leaving 11 bases between the germline ends. The CDR3 has 13 residues. DNA for the CDR3: TGCGCCAGCAGCCCGGCAGGGAACTACGAGCAGTACTTC. It encodes CASSPAGNYEQYF.

This clone appeared a single time. V usage is TRBV20-1 and J usage is TRBJ1-4, with D uncertain. The CDR3 has 11 amino acids. Germline loops: CDR1 DFQATT, CDR2 SNEGSKA (reference sequence). V shed 5 bases and J shed 7 bases, with 8 bases lying between them. As DNA, the CDR3 is TGCAGTGCTCTTCGAGTTGAAAAACTGTTTTTT. Residues: CSALRVEKLFF.

The rearrangement links TRBV3-1 (or the pseudogene TRBV3-2) to TRBJ1-1; D gene unclear. CDR3 size: 13 residues. Germline assignment: CDR1 LGHDT and CDR2 YNNKEL (reference sequence). Trimming removed 8 bases from V and 4 bases from J, with 14 bases in between. CDR3 residues: CASGSLRGTEAFF. The CDR3 DNA follows: TGTGCCAGCGGGTCCCTGCGAGGCACTGAAGCTTTCTTT.

The CDR3 region has the DNA TGTGCCAGCTCCCCTGAGCGGGTCTCGGGCGAGCAGTTCTTC. Its translation: CASSPERVSGEQFF. The chain has TRBV6-5 and TRBJ2-1; maybe TRBD2 (6 bases). CDR1 MNHEY and CDR2 SVGAGI come from the germline V gene. The CDR3 extends over 14 amino acids. The germline V and J ends were trimmed by 8 bases and 10 bases, with 21 bases remaining between them.

This chain uses TRBV24-1 with TRBJ2-1; D is unclear. The CDR3 length is 13 residues. Trimming took off 2 bases at V and 7 bases at J, with 8 bases between the two ends. Germline V gives CDR1 KGHDR, CDR2 SFDVKD. The CDR3 DNA sequence: TGTGCCACCAGTGATTCCCTAGTTAATGAGCAGTTCTTC. Protein sequence: CATSDSLVNEQFF.

The chain links TRBV6-5 to TRBJ2-1; 9 bases map to TRBD2. This CDR3 is 13 amino acids long. After removal of 6 bases from V and 5 bases from J, the junction contained 2 bases not matched to a gene. The germline gives CDR1 MNHEY, CDR2 SVGAGI. CDR3 bases: TGTGCCAGCAGCCGACTAGCGGACAATGAGCAGTTCTTC. Amino acids: CASSRLADNEQFF.

The rearrangement links TRBV3-1 (or the pseudogene TRBV3-2) to TRBJ1-1; unclear D gene. CDR3 length: 14 amino acids. Trimming removed 2 bases at V and 6 bases at J, with 13 bases between. Germline V CDR1 and CDR2: LGHDT, YNNKEL (reference sequence). The CDR3 DNA follows: TGTGCCAGCAGCCAAATGTCCCGAGGCGCTGAAGCTTTCTTT. Protein: CASSQMSRGAEAFF.

This clone occurred a few times. The genes are TRBV23-1 and TRBJ1-2; tentative D call: TRBD1 (6 bases). TRBV23-1 belongs to the ORF category, with a function that is uncertain. V was clipped by 2 bases and J by 8 bases, with 12 bases between them. This CDR3 spans 13 amino acids. CDR3 coding DNA: TGCGCCAGCAGTCAAGTAGGGGGGGACGGCTACACCTTC. It codes for CASSQVGGDGYTF.

The rearrangement links TRBV18 to TRBJ2-3; D may be TRBD1 (5 bases). The CDR3 has 14 residues. The germline CDR1 and CDR2 sequences are KGHSH and LQKENI. Trimming removed 0 bases at V and 6 bases at J, with 10 bases between. The CDR3 DNA reads TGTGCCAGCTCACCACCAGCAGGGTTCGATACGCAGTATTTT. Residues: CASSPPAGFDTQYF.

The chain combines TRBV25-1 with TRBJ1-1; tentative D call: TRBD1 (5 bases). The CDR3 spans 12 residues. V shed 4 bases and J shed 7 bases, with 10 bases lying between them. CDR1 MGHDK and CDR2 SYGVNS come from the germline V gene. CDR3: CASSGQGVEAFF. The CDR3, as DNA: TGTGCCAGCAGTGGGCAGGGCGTTGAAGCTTTCTTT.

This clone appeared a single time. The J gene is TRBJ1-5, the V gene TRBV4-1; 7 bases map to TRBD1. Germline V gives CDR1 MGHRA, CDR2 YSYEKL. The CDR3 runs 15 residues. V lost 1 base, J lost 6 bases, and 6 bases stayed unmatched. CDR3 in DNA: TGCGCCAGCAGCCAAGGTACAGGGGACGGTCAGCCCCAGCATTTT. Translation: CASSQGTGDGQPQHF.

This clone came up a few times. The chain joins TRBV6-1 to TRBJ2-7; 7 nucleotides agree with TRBD1. This CDR3 region has 14 residues. After removal of 2 bases from V and 1 base from J, the junction contained 2 bases not matched to a gene. Germline loops: CDR1 MNHNS, CDR2 SASEGT. The CDR3 spells CASSEPGQSYEQYF. The CDR3 DNA reads TGTGCCAGCAGTGAACCGGGACAGTCCTACGAGCAGTACTTC.

J is TRBJ1-5 and V is TRBV6-5; 9 bases agree with TRBD1. The CDR3 totals 15 residues. Germline V gene sequence: CDR1 MNHEY, CDR2 SVGAGI. V lost 7 bases, J lost 7 bases, and 11 bases stayed unmatched. CDR3 nucleotide sequence: TGTGCCAGCACCAAAGGACAGGGGAGCGTCCAGCCCCAGCATTTT. As protein: CASTKGQGSVQPQHF.

This rearrangement joins TRBV10-3 to TRBJ1-1, with D possibly matching TRBD1 (5 bases). Per the germline V gene, CDR1 is ENHRY and CDR2 is SYGVKD. This CDR3 comprises 12 residues. V lost 6 bases and J lost 1, with 6 bases in between. The CDR3 reads CAIRQGNTEAFF. Here the CDR3 DNA reads TGTGCCATCAGGCAGGGGAACACTGAAGCTTTCTTT.

This clone was found once. The chain is built from TRBV5-1 and TRBJ1-4; D ambiguous. CDR1 and CDR2 (germline): SGHRS, YFSETQ. Trimming took off 0 bases at V and 7 bases at J, with 13 bases between the two ends. CDR3 length: 15 amino acids. This CDR3 is CASSLAPLPGEKLFF. CDR3 sequence (DNA): TGCGCCAGCAGCTTGGCTCCGTTGCCGGGTGAAAAACTGTTTTTT. The entire variable domain, with the rest obtained from reference TRBV5-1 and TRBJ1-4, is as follows: KAGVTQTPRYLIKTRGQQVTLSCSPISGHRSVSWYQQTPGQGLQFLFEYFSETQRNKGNFPGRFSGRQFSNSRSEMNVSTLELGDSALYLCASSLAPLPGEKLFFGSGTQLSVL.

This clone was counted only a few times. V is TRBV19 and J is TRBJ1-6; D may be TRBD1 (5 bases). Germline-derived CDR1 and CDR2 are LNHDA and SQIVND (reference sequence). The length of the CDR3 is 12 residues. Trimming left V 8 bases short and J 6 bases short, with 8 bases between. CDR3: CASGALNSPLHF. The DNA of the CDR3 is TGTGCCAGTGGGGCGCTTAATTCACCCCTCCACTTT. Supplemented by reference TRBV19 and TRBJ1-6, the full variable domain reads DGGITQSPKYLFRKEGQNVTLSCEQNLNHDAMYWYRQDPGQGLRLIYYSQIVNDFQKGDIAEGYSVSREKKESFPLTVTSAQKNPTAFYLCASGALNSPLHFGNGTRLTVT.

The chain uses TRBV3-1 (or the pseudogene TRBV3-2) and TRBJ2-1; 7 positions agree with TRBD2. This CDR3 spans 15 amino acids. Germline trimming cut 2 bases from V and 3 bases from J; bases unmatched to any gene: 4. Germline lookup yields CDR1 LGHDT and CDR2 YNNKEL (reference sequence). The CDR3 region is CASSQSAGVYNEQFF. The CDR3, as DNA: TGTGCCAGCAGCCAATCGGCGGGAGTCTACAATGAGCAGTTCTTC.

The chain recombines TRBV12-2 with TRBJ1-2; the DNA was not used to check the table's D call, TRBD1. TRBV12-2 is a pseudogene. CDR3 size: 13 residues. DNA of the CDR3: TGTGCAAGTCGCTCCGACAGGAAAAAGGGCTACACCTTC. Translating it yields CASRSDRKKGYTF.

The chain carries TRBV5-1 and TRBJ1-1; D gene ambiguous. The ends were cut back, 0 bases at V and 1 base at J, with 7 bases in the middle. CDR3 length: 14 residues. In germline, CDR1 is SGHRS, CDR2 YFSETQ. DNA for the CDR3: TGCGCCAGCAGCTTGGTAGAGTCGAACACTGAAGCTTTCTTT. Its translation is CASSLVESNTEAFF.

The chain links TRBV9 to TRBJ2-2; tentatively, D is TRBD1 (5 bases). V lost 2 bases to trimming and J lost 3 bases, with 14 bases between them. Germline CDR1 and CDR2: SGDLS and YYNGEE. The CDR3 is made up of 16 amino acids. CDR3 region: CASSVADRSYTGELFF. The CDR3 DNA reads as TGTGCCAGCAGCGTTGCTGACAGATCGTACACCGGGGAGCTGTTTTTT.

This rearrangement joins TRBV5-4 to TRBJ2-1; weak D call: TRBD2 (6 bases). The V end lost 4 bases, the J end lost 6 bases, and 17 bases lay between the germline ends. The CDR3 sequence is 15 residues long. From germline, CDR1 is SGHNT and CDR2 YYREEE (reference sequence). CDR3 amino acids: CASSLGLAMGNEQFF. In DNA, the CDR3 is TGTGCCAGCAGCCTGGGACTCGCGATGGGCAATGAGCAGTTCTTC.

This clone was detected a few times. The rearrangement joins TRBV4-1 to TRBJ1-1, with TRBD1 as a possible D gene (5 bases). CDR3 length: 13 amino acids. Germline values: CDR1 MGHRA, CDR2 YSYEKL. With 4 bases removed from V and 4 bases from J, the gap between germline ends came to 10 bases. The CDR3 bases are TGCGCCAGCAGCCGCGACAGAACCACTGAAGCTTTCTTT. Protein product: CASSRDRTTEAFF.

The genes are TRBV11-3 and TRBJ1-5; tentative D call: TRBD1 (6 bases). Germline values: CDR1 SGHNT, CDR2 YENEEA. Trimming shortened V by 1 base and J by 4 bases, and 14 bases separated the two germline ends. The length of the CDR3 is 16 residues. The CDR3: CASSLVRRGGNQPQHF. In DNA, the CDR3 is TGTGCCAGCAGCTTAGTCCGGAGAGGGGGTAATCAGCCCCAGCATTTT.

CDR3 DNA sequence: TGTGCCAGCATACTAGACAGGGGTGAAGGGCTACAGTTCTTC. Its protein product is CASILDRGEGLQFF. V is TRBV2 and J is TRBJ2-1; 8 bases line up with TRBD1. V was clipped by 7 bases and J by 13 bases; unmatched bases: 15. This CDR3 has 14 amino acids. The germline V gene has CDR1 SNHLY and CDR2 FYNNEI.